A selection of T cell receptor beta chains follows, all from one sample in a study of blood T cell repertoires in COVID-19. TCRdb's copy holds only in-frame clones and misses some; the assay was immunoSEQ multiplex PCR. Of roughly 200,000 clones in the sample, 88% are singletons; the top ten hold around 17%. The sequencing sample was made of peripheral blood. The source is a man between 45 and 60 years old with COVID-19, enrolled during active disease. The CDR3 runs from the conserved cysteine through the conserved F or W. A D gene is named only where the DNA matches it firmly. Not every row has a clone size; where given, it reads once, few, many or a size class.

v_call: TRBV15
d_call: TRBD1
j_call: TRBJ2-7
clone_size: -
cdr3_length: 16
cdr3_nt: TGTGCCACCAGCAGAGGGGGACAGGTAAAAGCCTACGAGCAGTACTTC
cdr3_aa: CATSRGGQVKAYEQYF

v_call: TRBV30
d_call: TRBD1
j_call: TRBJ2-7
clone_size: once
cdr3_length: 12
cdr3_nt: TGTGCCTGGAGTGAGACAGGGGACGAGCAGTACTTC
cdr3_aa: CAWSETGDEQYF

v_call: TRBV28
d_call: -
j_call: TRBJ2-3
clone_size: -
cdr3_length: 12
cdr3_nt: TGTGCCACCACGGGGTGGTCAGATACGCAGTATTTT
cdr3_aa: CATTGWSDTQYF

v_call: TRBV19
d_call: -
j_call: TRBJ2-6
clone_size: -
cdr3_length: 15
cdr3_nt: TGTGCCACCCGGTCGGGGTCCTCTGGGGCCAACGTCCTGACTTTC
cdr3_aa: CATRSGSSGANVLTF

v_call: TRBV28
d_call: -
j_call: TRBJ1-1
clone_size: -
cdr3_length: 11
cdr3_nt: TGTGCCAGCATGGGGAGGACTGAAGCTTTCTTT
cdr3_aa: CASMGRTEAFF

v_call: TRBV5-4
d_call: -
j_call: TRBJ2-7
clone_size: -
cdr3_length: 15
cdr3_nt: TGTGCCAGCAGCTTGGAGGGAGGTTCGAGGGTCGAGCAGTACTTC
cdr3_aa: CASSLEGGSRVEQYF

v_call: TRBV19
d_call: TRBD2
j_call: TRBJ2-5
clone_size: -
cdr3_length: 14
cdr3_nt: TGTGCCAGTAGTACCCGACTAGCCCAAGAGACCCAGTACTTC
cdr3_aa: CASSTRLAQETQYF

v_call: TRBV5-4
d_call: TRBD1
j_call: TRBJ1-1
clone_size: -
cdr3_length: 15
cdr3_nt: TGTGCCAGCAGCTTGGGCCCCGGGACAGGGGAAGAAGCTTTCTTT
cdr3_aa: CASSLGPGTGEEAFF

v_call: TRBV2
d_call: -
j_call: TRBJ2-7
clone_size: -
cdr3_length: 12
cdr3_nt: TGTGCCAGCAAAAGGACTTTAAGCGAGCAGTACTTC
cdr3_aa: CASKRTLSEQYF

v_call: TRBV7-2
d_call: -
j_call: TRBJ1-2
clone_size: -
cdr3_length: 14
cdr3_nt: TGTGCCAGCAGCTTCGCAGGGGCGAACTATGGCTACACCTTC
cdr3_aa: CASSFAGANYGYTF

v_call: TRBV24-1
d_call: -
j_call: TRBJ1-1
clone_size: -
cdr3_length: 16
cdr3_nt: TGTGCCACCAGTGATTTGGGCAGTGACACGAACACTGAAGCTTTCTTT
cdr3_aa: CATSDLGSDTNTEAFF

v_call: TRBV19
d_call: -
j_call: TRBJ2-5
clone_size: -
cdr3_length: 13
cdr3_nt: TGTGCCAGTAGTATAGGCAGGGGAGAGACCCAGTACTTC
cdr3_aa: CASSIGRGETQYF

v_call: TRBV19
d_call: TRBD2
j_call: TRBJ2-4
clone_size: few
cdr3_length: 19
cdr3_nt: TGTGCCAGTAGTATAGACGGACTAGCGGTTTCGAGGACCAAAAACATTCAGTACTTC
cdr3_aa: CASSIDGLAVSRTKNIQYF

v_call: TRBV5-1
d_call: -
j_call: TRBJ1-2
clone_size: -
cdr3_length: 12
cdr3_nt: TGCGCCAGCAGCTTGGACACCTATGGCTACACCTTC
cdr3_aa: CASSLDTYGYTF

v_call: TRBV28
d_call: -
j_call: TRBJ1-2
clone_size: -
cdr3_length: 13
cdr3_nt: TGTGCCAGCAGTCAGGACAGAAATTATGGCTACACCTTC
cdr3_aa: CASSQDRNYGYTF

v_call: TRBV13
d_call: TRBD2
j_call: TRBJ2-3
clone_size: once
cdr3_length: 19
cdr3_nt: TGTGCCAGCAAACGAAGTCCCGGACTAGCGGGAGCCAGCACAGATACGCAGTATTTT
cdr3_aa: CASKRSPGLAGASTDTQYF

v_call: TRBV9
d_call: -
j_call: TRBJ2-3
clone_size: -
cdr3_length: 17
cdr3_nt: TGTGCCAGCAGCGTAGGTCAGACACGCTTACACACAGATACGCAGTATTTT
cdr3_aa: CASSVGQTRLHTDTQYF

v_call: TRBV6-5
d_call: TRBD1
j_call: TRBJ1-1
clone_size: once
cdr3_length: 14
cdr3_nt: TGTGCCAGCAGTTACGACAGGGTGAACACTGAAGCTTTCTTT
cdr3_aa: CASSYDRVNTEAFF

v_call: TRBV6-2/TRBV6-3
d_call: -
j_call: TRBJ2-5
clone_size: -
cdr3_length: 14
cdr3_nt: TGTGCCAGCAGTTACCCCTCCAGGCAAGAGACCCAGTACTTC
cdr3_aa: CASSYPSRQETQYF

v_call: TRBV27
d_call: -
j_call: TRBJ1-5
clone_size: once
cdr3_length: 14
cdr3_nt: TGTGCCAGCAGTTTAAGGAGCCACAATCAGCCCCAGCATTTT
cdr3_aa: CASSLRSHNQPQHF

v_call: TRBV10-2
d_call: -
j_call: TRBJ2-1
clone_size: -
cdr3_length: 12
cdr3_nt: TGCGCCAGCGGAGGGGAGGGGGATGAGCAGTTCTTC
cdr3_aa: CASGGEGDEQFF

v_call: TRBV11-2
d_call: -
j_call: TRBJ1-4
clone_size: once
cdr3_length: 15
cdr3_nt: TGTGCCAGCAGCTTAGTGGGAGCAACTAATGAAAAACTGTTTTTT
cdr3_aa: CASSLVGATNEKLFF

v_call: TRBV10-1
d_call: -
j_call: TRBJ2-5
clone_size: -
cdr3_length: 14
cdr3_nt: TGCGCCAGCAGTGAGCACGGAGGGTCAGGGACCCAGTACTTC
cdr3_aa: CASSEHGGSGTQYF

v_call: TRBV12-3/TRBV12-4
d_call: TRBD1
j_call: TRBJ1-1
clone_size: -
cdr3_length: 13
cdr3_nt: TGTGCCAGCAGATATGGACAGGCAACTGAAGCTTTCTTT
cdr3_aa: CASRYGQATEAFF

v_call: TRBV5-6
d_call: TRBD2
j_call: TRBJ2-2
clone_size: -
cdr3_length: 17
cdr3_nt: TGTGCCAGCGCCCAGCTAGCGGGAGATCTCTCGGCCGGGGAGCTGTTTTTT
cdr3_aa: CASAQLAGDLSAGELFF

v_call: TRBV13
d_call: TRBD1
j_call: TRBJ1-4
clone_size: -
cdr3_length: 13
cdr3_nt: TGTGCCAGCAGCCCGGGACAGGGGACTAAACTGTTTTTT
cdr3_aa: CASSPGQGTKLFF

v_call: TRBV15
d_call: -
j_call: TRBJ1-1
clone_size: -
cdr3_length: 17
cdr3_nt: TGTGCCACCAGCAGAGAGAAGGGCGTCGGGATGAACACTGAAGCTTTCTTT
cdr3_aa: CATSREKGVGMNTEAFF

v_call: TRBV19
d_call: -
j_call: TRBJ1-5
clone_size: -
cdr3_length: 13
cdr3_nt: TGTGCCAGTAGTCCCATGGGCCATCAGCCCCAGCATTTT
cdr3_aa: CASSPMGHQPQHF

v_call: TRBV7-8
d_call: -
j_call: TRBJ1-2
clone_size: once
cdr3_length: 16
cdr3_nt: TGTGCCAGCAGTTCAAGCGGGCGGAGGCCTAACTATGGCTACACCTTC
cdr3_aa: CASSSSGRRPNYGYTF

v_call: TRBV5-4
d_call: -
j_call: TRBJ1-1
clone_size: -
cdr3_length: 13
cdr3_nt: TGTGCCAGCAGCTCCGTGGGGGGTACTGAAGCTTTCTTT
cdr3_aa: CASSSVGGTEAFF

v_call: TRBV30
d_call: TRBD1
j_call: TRBJ2-1
clone_size: -
cdr3_length: 16
cdr3_nt: TGTGCCTGGGAGATCTTGGGACAGGACTCCTACAATGAGCAGTTCTTC
cdr3_aa: CAWEILGQDSYNEQFF

v_call: TRBV6-5
d_call: -
j_call: TRBJ1-4
clone_size: -
cdr3_length: 15
cdr3_nt: TGTGCCAGCAGTTATTGGGGGCCCGCGGATGAAAAACTGTTTTTT
cdr3_aa: CASSYWGPADEKLFF

v_call: TRBV10-2
d_call: -
j_call: TRBJ2-2
clone_size: -
cdr3_length: 15
cdr3_nt: TGCGCCAGCAGTGAAGGAGGGTGGGGAACCGGGGAGCTGTTTTTT
cdr3_aa: CASSEGGWGTGELFF

v_call: TRBV5-4
d_call: TRBD2
j_call: TRBJ2-1
clone_size: -
cdr3_length: 14
cdr3_nt: TGTGCCAGCAGACTAGCGGGAGTTGAGAATGAGCAGTTCTTC
cdr3_aa: CASRLAGVENEQFF

v_call: TRBV15
d_call: TRBD2
j_call: TRBJ2-1
clone_size: -
cdr3_length: 16
cdr3_nt: TGTGCCACCAGCCCCGAACTAGCGGGGCTTTACAATGAGCAGTTCTTC
cdr3_aa: CATSPELAGLYNEQFF

v_call: TRBV6-5
d_call: -
j_call: TRBJ2-7
clone_size: -
cdr3_length: 15
cdr3_nt: TGTGCCAGCAGCCACCGGGGAGGCGGCTCCTACGAGCAGTACTTC
cdr3_aa: CASSHRGGGSYEQYF

v_call: TRBV27
d_call: TRBD2
j_call: TRBJ2-1
clone_size: -
cdr3_length: 18
cdr3_nt: TGTGCCAGCAGACGGTTGACTAGCGGGGGGGGACGAGGCAATGAGCAGTTCTTC
cdr3_aa: CASRRLTSGGGRGNEQFF

v_call: TRBV20-1
d_call: -
j_call: TRBJ1-5
clone_size: once
cdr3_length: 16
cdr3_nt: TGCAGTGCTAGTGGAGGTCGGCGGGTGGGGAATCAGCCCCAGCATTTT
cdr3_aa: CSASGGRRVGNQPQHF

v_call: TRBV11-2
d_call: -
j_call: TRBJ2-7
clone_size: -
cdr3_length: 14
cdr3_nt: TGTGCCAGCAGCTTACAGCTCGCGGACTACGAGCAGTACTTC
cdr3_aa: CASSLQLADYEQYF

v_call: TRBV12-5
d_call: TRBD1
j_call: TRBJ2-2
clone_size: -
cdr3_length: 17
cdr3_nt: TGTGCTAGTGGTTTGGTACTAAGGGGGCTAAACACCGGGGAGCTGTTTTTT
cdr3_aa: CASGLVLRGLNTGELFF

v_call: TRBV13
d_call: -
j_call: TRBJ1-6
clone_size: -
cdr3_length: 15
cdr3_nt: TGTGCCAGCAGCTTAAACACAGGGCGAAAGTCACCCCTCCACTTT
cdr3_aa: CASSLNTGRKSPLHF

v_call: TRBV30
d_call: TRBD1
j_call: TRBJ2-7
clone_size: -
cdr3_length: 16
cdr3_nt: TGTGCCTGGAGGGACTGGGGACAGGGGGGCTCCTACGAGCAGTACTTC
cdr3_aa: CAWRDWGQGGSYEQYF

v_call: TRBV7-3
d_call: -
j_call: TRBJ2-2
clone_size: -
cdr3_length: 12
cdr3_nt: TGTGCCAGCAGCTTAAGAGGAGGGGAGCTGTTTTTT
cdr3_aa: CASSLRGGELFF

v_call: TRBV10-2
d_call: -
j_call: TRBJ1-5
clone_size: -
cdr3_length: 12
cdr3_nt: TGCGCCAGCAGTTCAGGGAATCAGCCCCAGCATTTT
cdr3_aa: CASSSGNQPQHF

v_call: TRBV18
d_call: -
j_call: TRBJ1-5
clone_size: -
cdr3_length: 14
cdr3_nt: TGTGCCAGCTCACCGCAGGGTAGGGATCAGCCCCAGCATTTT
cdr3_aa: CASSPQGRDQPQHF

v_call: TRBV7-2
d_call: TRBD2
j_call: TRBJ2-1
clone_size: -
cdr3_length: 17
cdr3_nt: TGTGCCAGCAGCTCTGGACTAGCGATAACCCCCCAGTTGGAGCAGTTCTTC
cdr3_aa: CASSSGLAITPQLEQFF

v_call: TRBV5-1
d_call: TRBD2
j_call: TRBJ2-7
clone_size: -
cdr3_length: 15
cdr3_nt: TGCGCCAGCAGCTTGGCTAGCGGGAGTATGTACGAGCAGTACTTC
cdr3_aa: CASSLASGSMYEQYF

v_call: TRBV7-7
d_call: -
j_call: TRBJ2-2
clone_size: -
cdr3_length: 16
cdr3_nt: TGTGCCAGCAGCACCCGACCAGGCCCCGGCACCGGGGAGCTGTTTTTT
cdr3_aa: CASSTRPGPGTGELFF

v_call: TRBV27
d_call: -
j_call: TRBJ2-1
clone_size: -
cdr3_length: 15
cdr3_nt: TGTGCCAGCAGTTTAGCGGGACCCTCCTACAATGAGCAGTTCTTC
cdr3_aa: CASSLAGPSYNEQFF

v_call: TRBV11-3
d_call: -
j_call: TRBJ2-2
clone_size: -
cdr3_length: 16
cdr3_nt: TGTGCCAGCAGCAGACCGGTGGCAGGGGAAACCGGGGAGCTGTTTTTT
cdr3_aa: CASSRPVAGETGELFF

v_call: TRBV7-2
d_call: TRBD1
j_call: TRBJ2-1
clone_size: once
cdr3_length: 18
cdr3_nt: TGTGCCAGCAGCTTAGTAGTAACCGGGACAGGGTTTGGCAATGAGCAGTTCTTC
cdr3_aa: CASSLVVTGTGFGNEQFF

v_call: TRBV18
d_call: TRBD2
j_call: TRBJ2-2
clone_size: -
cdr3_length: 20
cdr3_nt: TGTGCCAGCTCACCACGAACCGGGACTAGCGGGGGGAAAGTCACCGGGGAGCTGTTTTTT
cdr3_aa: CASSPRTGTSGGKVTGELFF

v_call: TRBV6-5
d_call: -
j_call: TRBJ1-5
clone_size: -
cdr3_length: 13
cdr3_nt: TGTGCCAGCAGTCCAGGTTGGAATCAGCCCCAGCATTTT
cdr3_aa: CASSPGWNQPQHF